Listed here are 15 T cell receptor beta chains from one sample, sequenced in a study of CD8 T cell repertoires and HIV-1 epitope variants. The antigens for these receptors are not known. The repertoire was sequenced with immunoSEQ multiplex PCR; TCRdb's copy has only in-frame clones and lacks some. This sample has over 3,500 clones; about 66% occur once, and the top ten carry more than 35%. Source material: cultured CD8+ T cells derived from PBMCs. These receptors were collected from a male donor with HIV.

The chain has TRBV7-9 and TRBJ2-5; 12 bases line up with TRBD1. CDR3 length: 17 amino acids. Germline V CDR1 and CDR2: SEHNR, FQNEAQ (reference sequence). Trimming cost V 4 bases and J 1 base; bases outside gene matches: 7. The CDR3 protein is CASSSRDRGRFQETQYF. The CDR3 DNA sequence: TGTGCCAGCAGCTCCCGGGACAGGGGGCGGTTCCAAGAGACCCAGTACTTC.

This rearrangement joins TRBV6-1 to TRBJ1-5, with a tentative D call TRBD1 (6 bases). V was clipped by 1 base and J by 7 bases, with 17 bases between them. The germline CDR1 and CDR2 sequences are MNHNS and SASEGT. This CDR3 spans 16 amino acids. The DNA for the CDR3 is TGTGCCAGCAGTGAAGACCCTCAGGGGATATTCCAGCCCCAGCATTTT. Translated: CASSEDPQGIFQPQHF.

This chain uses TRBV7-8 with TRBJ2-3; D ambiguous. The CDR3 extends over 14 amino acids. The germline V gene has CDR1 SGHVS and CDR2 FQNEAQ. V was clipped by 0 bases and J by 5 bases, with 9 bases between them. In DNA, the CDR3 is TGTGCCAGCAGCTTAGCGAGCGTTGGAGATACGCAGTATTTT. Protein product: CASSLASVGDTQYF.

The CDR3 region is CASSLTGTDTQYF. Here the CDR3 DNA reads TGTGCCAGCAGCTTGACAGGCACAGATACGCAGTATTTT. This sequence joins TRBV5-6 and TRBJ2-3; D gene uncertain. V lost 1 base, J lost 1 base, and 4 bases lay in between. The CDR3 totals 13 residues. Germline V gene data show CDR1 as SGHDT and CDR2 as YYEEEE.

Here the CDR3 DNA reads TGTGCCAGCAGTTTAGTGGGAGGGAATAATGAGCAGTTCTTC. Its protein is CASSLVGGNNEQFF. The gene calls are TRBV28 and TRBJ2-1, with 7 bases matching TRBD2. Germline values: CDR1 MDHEN, CDR2 SYDVKM. There are 14 residues in the CDR3. The ends lost 2 bases at V and 7 bases at J; junction bases unmatched: 5. Drawing the rest from reference TRBV28 and TRBJ2-1, the complete variable domain is DVKVTQSSRYLVKRTGEKVFLECVQDMDHENMFWYRQDPGLGLRLIYFSYDVKMKEKGDIPEGYSVSREKKERFSLILESASTNQTSMYLCASSLVGGNNEQFFGPGTRLTVL.

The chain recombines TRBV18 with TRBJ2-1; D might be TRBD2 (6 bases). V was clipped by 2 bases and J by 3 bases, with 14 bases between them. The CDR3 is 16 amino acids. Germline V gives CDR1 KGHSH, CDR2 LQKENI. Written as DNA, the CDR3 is TGTGCCAGCTCACCAGGTGGCGGGGTGAACTACAATGAGCAGTTCTTC. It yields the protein CASSPGGGVNYNEQFF.

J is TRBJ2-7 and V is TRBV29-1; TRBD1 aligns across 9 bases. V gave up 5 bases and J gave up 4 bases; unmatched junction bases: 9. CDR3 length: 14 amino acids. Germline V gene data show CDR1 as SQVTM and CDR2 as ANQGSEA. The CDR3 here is CSVLLGTGLYEQYF. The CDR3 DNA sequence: TGCAGCGTTTTGCTCGGGACAGGGTTGTACGAGCAGTACTTC.

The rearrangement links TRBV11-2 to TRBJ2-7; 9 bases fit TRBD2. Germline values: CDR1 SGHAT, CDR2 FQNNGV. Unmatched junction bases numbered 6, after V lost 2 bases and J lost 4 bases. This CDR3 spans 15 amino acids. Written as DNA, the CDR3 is TGTGCCAGCAGCTTAAGTACAGCGGGGGGTTACGAGCAGTACTTC. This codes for CASSLSTAGGYEQYF.

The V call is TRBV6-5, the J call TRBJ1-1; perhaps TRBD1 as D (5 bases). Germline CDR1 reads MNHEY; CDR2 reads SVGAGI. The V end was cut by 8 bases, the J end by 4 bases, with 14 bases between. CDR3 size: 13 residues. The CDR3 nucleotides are TGTGCCAGCGTAAGGGGCGTAGGCACTGAAGCTTTCTTT. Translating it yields CASVRGVGTEAFF.

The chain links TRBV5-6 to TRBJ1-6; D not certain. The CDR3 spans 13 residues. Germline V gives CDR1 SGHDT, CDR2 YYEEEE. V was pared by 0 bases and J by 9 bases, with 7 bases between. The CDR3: CASSLGAVSPLHF. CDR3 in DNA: TGTGCCAGCAGCTTGGGTGCGGTTTCACCCCTCCACTTT. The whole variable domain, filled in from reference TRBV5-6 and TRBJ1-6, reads DAGVTQSPTHLIKTRGQQVTLRCSPKSGHDTVSWYQQALGQGPQFIFQYYEEEERQRGNFPDRFSGHQFPNYSSELNVNALLLGDSALYLCASSLGAVSPLHFGNGTRLTVT.

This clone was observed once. CDR3 residues: CASSFQDGYTF. The CDR3 nucleotides read TGTGCCAGCAGCTTTCAAGATGGCTACACCTTC. The chain joins TRBV5-4 to TRBJ1-2; D remains ambiguous. V was shortened by 2 bases and J by 6 bases, with 5 bases between the two germline ends. This CDR3 comprises 11 residues. Germline CDR1 SGHNT, CDR2 YYREEE (reference sequence).

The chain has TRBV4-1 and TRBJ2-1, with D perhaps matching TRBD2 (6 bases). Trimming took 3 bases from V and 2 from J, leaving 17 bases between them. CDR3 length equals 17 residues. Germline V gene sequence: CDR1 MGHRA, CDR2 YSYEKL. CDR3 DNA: TGCGCCAGCAGCCAGCTCCTAGCGCCCGGCGCCTACAATGAGCAGTTCTTC. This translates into CASSQLLAPGAYNEQFF.

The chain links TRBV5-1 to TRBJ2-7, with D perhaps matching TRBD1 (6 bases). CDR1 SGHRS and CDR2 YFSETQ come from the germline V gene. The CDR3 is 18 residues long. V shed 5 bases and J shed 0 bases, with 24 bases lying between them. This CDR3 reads CASRVGSPRTASSYEQYF. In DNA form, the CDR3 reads TGCGCCAGCAGGGTAGGGTCCCCCCGGACAGCTAGCTCCTACGAGCAGTACTTC.

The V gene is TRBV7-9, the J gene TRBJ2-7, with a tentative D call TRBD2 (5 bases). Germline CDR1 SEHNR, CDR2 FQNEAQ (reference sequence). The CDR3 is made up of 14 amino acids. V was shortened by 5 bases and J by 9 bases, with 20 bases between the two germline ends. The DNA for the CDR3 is TGTGCCAGCAGCCCCGACTCCACTCGGAGCGGGCAGTACTTC. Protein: CASSPDSTRSGQYF.

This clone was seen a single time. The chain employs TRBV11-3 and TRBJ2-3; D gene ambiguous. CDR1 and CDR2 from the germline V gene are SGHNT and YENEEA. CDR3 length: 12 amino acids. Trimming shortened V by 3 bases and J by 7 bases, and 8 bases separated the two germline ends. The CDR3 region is CASSFESHTQYF. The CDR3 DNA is TGTGCCAGCAGCTTCGAGTCTCATACGCAGTATTTT.